A single sample is the source of the 24 T cell receptor beta chains below, sequenced in a study of shared clonotypes between healthy human individuals. Sequencing was performed with immunoSEQ multiplex PCR; in TCRdb, only in-frame clones are kept and a portion is missing. The sample has about 2,200,000 clones, about 93% seen once. As defined, naive CD8 cells were CD45RO-negative and positively selected for CCR7, with terminally differentiated effector memory CD45RA+ cells excluded. The sample consisted of naive CD8+ T cells from PBMCs. The origin of the receptors is a man aged 18 to 35 in good health. Some clones in this sample may be carry-over from other donors' samples.

The rearrangement joins TRBV7-9 to TRBJ2-2; the D call may be TRBD1 or TRBD2 (6 bases each). The ends were cut back, 5 bases at V and 3 bases at J, with 16 bases in the middle. The germline V gene encodes CDR1 SEHNR and CDR2 FQNEAQ (reference sequence). The CDR3 is 16 residues long. CDR3 in amino acids: CASSLHEGGDTGELFF. The CDR3 DNA sequence: TGTGCCAGCAGCCTCCACGAGGGGGGTGACACCGGGGAGCTGTTTTTT. Together with reference TRBV7-9 and TRBJ2-2, the CDR3 gives the full variable domain: DTGVSQNPRHKITKRGQNVTFRCDPISEHNRLYWYRQTLGQGPEFLTYFQNEAQLEKSRLLSDRFSAERPKGSFSTLEIQRTEQGDSAMYLCASSLHEGGDTGELFFGEGSRLTVL.

This chain links TRBV5-6 with TRBJ1-2, with TRBD1 identical over 11 bases. V shed 4 bases, J shed 6 bases, and the junction held 5 bases outside the gene matches. The germline gives CDR1 SGHDT, CDR2 YYEEEE. This CDR3 is built from 14 residues. The CDR3 sequence: CASSQGTGGHGYTF. CDR3 coding DNA: TGTGCCAGCAGCCAGGGGACAGGGGGTCATGGCTACACCTTC. The variable domain in full, completed from reference TRBV5-6 and TRBJ1-2, reads DAGVTQSPTHLIKTRGQQVTLRCSPKSGHDTVSWYQQALGQGPQFIFQYYEEEERQRGNFPDRFSGHQFPNYSSELNVNALLLGDSALYLCASSQGTGGHGYTFGSGTRLTVV.

The V and J genes are TRBV19 and TRBJ2-7; TRBD2 matches at 11 bases. The CDR3 spans 15 residues. The trim removed 4 bases at V and 4 bases at J, leaving 6 bases unmatched. Germline values: CDR1 LNHDA, CDR2 SQIVND (reference sequence). The CDR3 nucleotides read TGTGCCAGTAGTACCCCGGGACTAGCGGCGTACGAGCAGTACTTC. Translation gives CASSTPGLAAYEQYF.

The chain recombines TRBV6-1 with TRBJ1-2; no clear D gene. This CDR3 contains 13 residues. Looked up from germline, CDR1 is MNHNS and CDR2 is SASEGT. Trimming took off 1 base at V and 4 bases at J, with 7 bases between the two ends. This CDR3 reads CASSEGVLYGYTF. CDR3 sequence (DNA): TGTGCCAGCAGTGAAGGGGTGCTCTATGGCTACACCTTC.

The chain links TRBV7-9 to TRBJ2-2; no clear D gene. Deletions cut 1 base from V and 6 bases from J, with 9 bases between. The CDR3 length is 14 residues. Germline assignment: CDR1 SEHNR and CDR2 FQNEAQ (reference sequence). The CDR3 reads CASSLVFGPGELFF. The CDR3 bases are TGTGCCAGCAGCTTAGTTTTCGGCCCCGGGGAGCTGTTTTTT.

This chain uses TRBV11-2 with TRBJ2-7; D is unclear. CDR1 and CDR2 (germline): SGHAT, FQNNGV. CDR3 length: 12 residues. The V and J ends lost 5 bases and 6 bases respectively, with 11 bases between them. The chain's CDR3 is CASSTQIGEQYF. DNA of the CDR3: TGTGCCAGCAGCACGCAGATCGGCGAGCAGTACTTC.

The CDR3 bases are TGTGCCAGCAGCGTCCTAGGCGTTGGCAATCAGCCCCAGCATTTT. It yields the protein CASSVLGVGNQPQHF. The chain couples TRBV7-2 to TRBJ1-5; D gene uncertain. The V end was cut by 5 bases, the J end by 2 bases, with 13 bases between. The V gene's germline CDR1 is SGHTA and CDR2 FQGNSA. This CDR3 spans 15 amino acids.

CDR3 coding DNA: TGCGCCAGCAGCCGGGGTCAATATGAGACCCAGTACTTC. Its translation: CASSRGQYETQYF. The chain links TRBV4-3 to TRBJ2-5; D uncertain. The germline gives CDR1 LGHNA, CDR2 YSLEER. CDR3 length: 13 amino acids. Trimming shortened V by 4 bases and J by 5 bases, and 11 bases separated the two germline ends.

This clone appeared a single time. This chain joins TRBV6-1 and TRBJ2-1; D remains unclear. Per germline, CDR1 MNHNS and CDR2 SASEGT. The CDR3 is 14 amino acids. V was pared by 7 bases and J by 0 bases, with 10 bases between. The CDR3 region is CASKIPSSYNEQFF. The CDR3, as DNA: TGTGCCAGCAAAATACCGAGCTCCTACAATGAGCAGTTCTTC.

This rearrangement joins TRBV28 to TRBJ2-7; either TRBD1 or TRBD2 may supply D (6 bases each). V was trimmed by 2 bases and J by 3 bases, leaving 14 bases between them. The CDR3 runs to 15 residues. CDR1 MDHEN and CDR2 SYDVKM come from the germline V gene. DNA for the CDR3: TGTGCCAGCAGTTTAGGGGCCGGGGGCAACTACGAGCAGTACTTC. It encodes CASSLGAGGNYEQYF.

The sample holds one count of this clone. The chain combines TRBV28 with TRBJ2-7, with unresolved D. There are 14 residues in the CDR3. V was trimmed by 1 base and J by 3 bases, leaving 10 bases between them. Germline loops: CDR1 MDHEN, CDR2 SYDVKM. The CDR3 here is CASSLYPMGYEQYF. The CDR3 DNA reads TGTGCCAGCAGTTTATACCCGATGGGCTACGAGCAGTACTTC.

Only a few counts were recorded for this clone. This chain links TRBV4-1 with TRBJ2-7; no definite D call. Trimming took 1 base from V and 2 from J, leaving 6 bases between them. CDR3 size: 13 residues. Looked up from germline, CDR1 is MGHRA and CDR2 is YSYEKL. In nucleotides, the CDR3 is TGCGCCAGCAGCCAAGCGATCGCCTACGAGCAGTACTTC. Translated: CASSQAIAYEQYF.

The gene calls are TRBV28 and TRBJ1-5, with D hard to call. This CDR3 contains 15 residues. Trimming took off 5 bases at V and 0 bases at J, with 11 bases between the two ends. The V gene's germline CDR1 is MDHEN and CDR2 SYDVKM. CDR3 nucleotide sequence: TGTGCCAGCAGTAGTAGACGGAATAGCAATCAGCCCCAGCATTTT. As protein: CASSSRRNSNQPQHF.

The rearrangement links TRBV9 to TRBJ2-3; D might be TRBD1 (5 bases). V lost 0 bases and J 2 bases, leaving 13 bases between the germline ends. CDR1 is SGDLS and CDR2 is YYNGEE in the germline V gene. The CDR3 runs to 16 residues. The CDR3 sequence is CASSVASRQYTDTQYF. The CDR3 coding sequence is TGTGCCAGCAGCGTAGCTTCGCGACAGTACACAGATACGCAGTATTTT. Full variable domain (rest looked up from reference TRBV9 and TRBJ2-3): DSGVTQTPKHLITATGQRVTLRCSPRSGDLSVYWYQQSLDQGLQFLIQYYNGEERAKGNILERFSAQQFPDLHSELNLSSLELGDSALYFCASSVASRQYTDTQYFGPGTRLTVL.

The V gene is TRBV5-1, the J gene TRBJ1-1, with TRBD1 identical over 10 bases. Germline CDR1 reads SGHRS; CDR2 reads YFSETQ. The CDR3 sequence is 16 residues long. Germline trimming cut 0 bases from V and 11 bases from J; bases unmatched to any gene: 13. CDR3 nucleotide sequence: TGCGCCAGCAGCTTGGGGGACAGGGGCGCCACCCAGGGGGCTTTCTTT. Its translation is CASSLGDRGATQGAFF.

The J gene is TRBJ1-2, the V gene TRBV9; TRBD1 is a possible D gene (5 bases). The CDR3 has 15 amino acids. The ends were cut back, 4 bases at V and 8 bases at J, with 21 bases in the middle. The germline CDR1 and CDR2 sequences are SGDLS and YYNGEE. The CDR3 loop is CASSPLRGGTLGYTF. The CDR3 DNA reads as TGTGCCAGCAGCCCGTTAAGGGGCGGCACCCTCGGCTACACCTTC.

The chain employs TRBV19 and TRBJ1-1; D call uncertain. There are 15 residues in the CDR3. The germline CDR1 and CDR2 sequences are LNHDA and SQIVND (reference sequence). V lost 5 bases and J lost 0, with 13 bases in between. Written as DNA, the CDR3 is TGTGCCAGTAGTCCACGATATGGGCTGAACACTGAAGCTTTCTTT. Translating it yields CASSPRYGLNTEAFF.

The chain recombines TRBV13 with TRBJ2-1; D unclear. Germline V CDR1 and CDR2: PRHDT, FYEKMQ (reference sequence). This CDR3 has 13 amino acids. Trimming removed 4 bases from V and 7 bases from J, with 11 bases in between. This chain's CDR3 is CASSSSAPNEQFF. CDR3 nucleotides: TGTGCCAGCAGCTCCTCGGCCCCGAATGAGCAGTTCTTC.

The rearrangement links TRBV7-9 to TRBJ1-2, with TRBD1 matching over 11 bases. This CDR3 is built from 16 residues. Germline V CDR1 and CDR2: SEHNR, FQNEAQ (reference sequence). The junction had 13 bases not matched to a gene; V was cut back by 5 bases and J by 8 bases. DNA for the CDR3: TGTGCCAGCAGCGCAAACCCGGGACAGGGGGGACAAGGCTACACCTTC. It codes for CASSANPGQGGQGYTF.

The chain is built from TRBV4-1 and TRBJ2-5; the D gene is possibly TRBD2 (6 bases). The CDR3 loop spans 15 amino acids. Trimming cost V 2 bases and J 1 base, with 11 bases left between them. The germline gives CDR1 MGHRA, CDR2 YSYEKL. CDR3 bases: TGCGCCAGCAGCCAACGGGACTCATCCCAAGAGACCCAGTACTTC. Translation gives CASSQRDSSQETQYF.

The V and J genes are TRBV7-8 and TRBJ2-1; D is unresolved. CDR1 and CDR2 from the germline V gene are SGHVS and FQNEAQ. V shed 6 bases and J shed 0 bases, with 12 bases lying between them. The CDR3 length is 15 residues. CDR3 residues: CASRRPLGSYNEQFF. In DNA form, the CDR3 reads TGTGCCAGCAGGCGACCGCTAGGCTCCTACAATGAGCAGTTCTTC.

V usage is TRBV6-5 and J usage is TRBJ1-4; 9 bases match TRBD1. The CDR3 covers 15 residues. Trimming removed 5 bases from V and 6 bases from J; junction bases left unmatched: 7. Germline CDR1 is MNHEY and CDR2 is SVGAGI. CDR3 nucleotide sequence: TGTGCCAGCAGTACCGGGACAGGGTTGGATGAAAAACTGTTTTTT. This translates into CASSTGTGLDEKLFF.

The chain recombines TRBV7-7 with TRBJ1-1; D not resolved. With 1 base removed from V and 1 base from J, the gap between germline ends came to 4 bases. CDR1 SSHAT and CDR2 FNYEAQ come from the germline V gene (reference sequence). The CDR3 consists of 13 residues. The CDR3 here is CASSLGQNTEAFF. In DNA form, the CDR3 reads TGTGCCAGCAGCTTAGGACAGAACACTGAAGCTTTCTTT.

The rearrangement uses TRBV13 and TRBJ2-7, with D unresolved. V shed 5 bases and J shed 0 bases, with 5 bases lying between them. The CDR3 covers 12 residues. Germline V gives CDR1 PRHDT, CDR2 FYEKMQ (reference sequence). This CDR3 reads CASSQDSYEQYF. As DNA, the CDR3 is TGTGCCAGCAGCCAAGACTCCTACGAGCAGTACTTC. Full variable domain (missing parts from reference TRBV13 and TRBJ2-7): AAGVIQSPRHLIKEKRETATLKCYPIPRHDTVYWYQQGPGQDPQFLISFYEKMQSDKGSIPDRFSAQQFSDYHSELNMSSLELGDSALYFCASSQDSYEQYFGPGTRLTVT.